This TCR beta chain came from a study of technical replicates of blood from a handful of donors. Measured with immunoSEQ multiplex PCR; TCRdb has only the in-frame clones, and not every one. Here the sample spans around 68,000 clones, about 97% being singletons. This sequence originates from a human donor in good health. The material sequenced was T cells isolated from PBMCs.

CDR3 bases: TGTGCCAGCAGCCGAAGAGCGGGAGGGCCGGAAGATACGCAGTATTTT. This translates into CASSRRAGGPEDTQYF. The chain recombines TRBV7-9 with TRBJ2-3, with 10 bases fitting TRBD2. The CDR3 sequence is 16 residues long. Germline trimming cut 5 bases from V and 5 bases from J; bases unmatched to any gene: 10. Germline loops: CDR1 SEHNR, CDR2 FQNEAQ (reference sequence).